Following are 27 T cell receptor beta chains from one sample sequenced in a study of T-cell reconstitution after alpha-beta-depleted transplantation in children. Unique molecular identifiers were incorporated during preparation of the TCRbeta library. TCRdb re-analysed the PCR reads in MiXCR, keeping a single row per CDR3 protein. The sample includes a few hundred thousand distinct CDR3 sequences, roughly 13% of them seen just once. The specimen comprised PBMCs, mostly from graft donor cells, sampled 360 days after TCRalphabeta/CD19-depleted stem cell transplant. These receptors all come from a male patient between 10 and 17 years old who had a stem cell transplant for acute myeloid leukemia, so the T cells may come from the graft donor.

This CDR3 is CASSPDRFSYEQYF. CDR3 nucleotide sequence: TGTGCCAGCAGCCCGGACAGATTCTCCTACGAGCAGTACTTC. The rearrangement links TRBV7-3 to TRBJ2-7; possibly TRBD1 for D (6 bases). Deletions cut 5 bases from V and 0 bases from J, with 11 bases between. CDR1 is SGHTA and CDR2 is FQGTGA in the germline V gene. The CDR3 covers 14 residues.

The CDR3 loop is CASNPGEATGPVGWGNQPQHF. As DNA, the CDR3 is TGTGCCAGCAACCCTGGCGAGGCGACAGGCCCTGTGGGATGGGGCAATCAGCCCCAGCATTTT. This sequence joins TRBV11-1 and TRBJ1-5; TRBD1 is a possible D gene (6 bases). V gave up 7 bases and J gave up 2 bases, with 33 bases separating them. Germline V gives CDR1 SGHAT, CDR2 FQDESV (reference sequence). CDR3 length: 21 amino acids.

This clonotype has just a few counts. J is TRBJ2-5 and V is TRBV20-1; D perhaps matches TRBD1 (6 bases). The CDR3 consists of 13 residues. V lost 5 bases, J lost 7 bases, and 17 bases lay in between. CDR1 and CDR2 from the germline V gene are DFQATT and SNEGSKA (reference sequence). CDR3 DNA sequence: TGCAGTGCTTTGACCGGGACATCAGGGACCCAGTACTTC. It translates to CSALTGTSGTQYF.

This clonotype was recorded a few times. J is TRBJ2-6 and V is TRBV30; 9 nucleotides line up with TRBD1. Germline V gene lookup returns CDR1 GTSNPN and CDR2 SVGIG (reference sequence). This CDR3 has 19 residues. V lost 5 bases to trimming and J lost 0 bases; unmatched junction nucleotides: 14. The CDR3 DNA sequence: TGTGCCTGGGGGGGACAGGGCTTCGACTTTTTCTCTGGGGCCAACGTCCTGACTTTC. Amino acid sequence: CAWGGQGFDFFSGANVLTF.

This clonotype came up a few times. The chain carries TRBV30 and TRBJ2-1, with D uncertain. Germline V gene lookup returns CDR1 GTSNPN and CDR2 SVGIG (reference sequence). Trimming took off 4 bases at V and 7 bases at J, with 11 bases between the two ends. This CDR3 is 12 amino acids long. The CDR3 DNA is TGTGCCTGGACCGAAGTTGAGAATGAGCAGTTCTTC. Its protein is CAWTEVENEQFF.

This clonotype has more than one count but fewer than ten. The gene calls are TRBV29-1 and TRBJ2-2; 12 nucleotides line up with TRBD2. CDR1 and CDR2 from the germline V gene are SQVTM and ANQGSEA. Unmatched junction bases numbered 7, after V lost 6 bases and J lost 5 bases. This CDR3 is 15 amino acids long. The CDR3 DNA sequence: TGCAGCGTCCGGCTAGCGGGAGGGCGGACCGGGGAGCTGTTTTTT. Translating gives CSVRLAGGRTGELFF.

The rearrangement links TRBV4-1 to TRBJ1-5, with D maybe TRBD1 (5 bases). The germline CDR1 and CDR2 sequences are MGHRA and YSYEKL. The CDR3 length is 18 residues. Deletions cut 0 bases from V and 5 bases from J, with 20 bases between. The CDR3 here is CASSQDGIGLGEDQPQHF. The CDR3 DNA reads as TGCGCCAGCAGCCAAGATGGTATTGGCCTGGGGGAGGATCAGCCCCAGCATTTT.

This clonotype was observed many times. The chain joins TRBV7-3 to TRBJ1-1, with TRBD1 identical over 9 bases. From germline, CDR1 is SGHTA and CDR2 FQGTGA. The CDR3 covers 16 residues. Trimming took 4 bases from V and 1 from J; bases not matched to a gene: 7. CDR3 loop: CASSSGNRGPNTEAFF. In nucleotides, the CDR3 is TGTGCCAGCAGCTCCGGGAACAGGGGGCCGAACACTGAAGCTTTCTTT.

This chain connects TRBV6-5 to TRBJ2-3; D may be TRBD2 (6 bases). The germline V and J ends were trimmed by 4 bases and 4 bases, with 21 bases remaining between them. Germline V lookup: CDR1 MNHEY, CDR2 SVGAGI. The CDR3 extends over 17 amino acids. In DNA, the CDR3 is TGTGCCAGCAGTTCCCGCGGGGTTGGGGATCGTGCAGATACGCAGTATTTT. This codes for CASSSRGVGDRADTQYF.

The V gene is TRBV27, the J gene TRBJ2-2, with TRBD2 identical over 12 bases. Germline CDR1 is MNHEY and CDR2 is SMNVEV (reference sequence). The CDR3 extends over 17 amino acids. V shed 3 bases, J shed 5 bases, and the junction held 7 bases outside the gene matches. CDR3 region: CASSFGLLAGGTGELFF. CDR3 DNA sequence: TGTGCCAGCAGTTTCGGACTTCTAGCGGGAGGGACCGGGGAGCTGTTTTTT.

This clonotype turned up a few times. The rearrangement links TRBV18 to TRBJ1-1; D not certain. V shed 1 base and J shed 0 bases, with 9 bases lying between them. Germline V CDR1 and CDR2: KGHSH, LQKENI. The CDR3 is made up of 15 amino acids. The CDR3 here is CASSPLRAMNTEAFF. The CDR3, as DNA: TGTGCCAGCTCACCACTCCGGGCGATGAACACTGAAGCTTTCTTT.

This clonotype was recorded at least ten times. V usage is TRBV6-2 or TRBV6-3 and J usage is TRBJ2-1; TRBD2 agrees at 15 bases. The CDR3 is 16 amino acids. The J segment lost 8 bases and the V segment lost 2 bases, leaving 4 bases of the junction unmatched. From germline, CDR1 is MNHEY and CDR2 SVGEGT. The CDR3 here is CASSYRTSGRADEQFF. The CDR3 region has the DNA TGTGCCAGCAGTTACCGGACTAGCGGGAGGGCTGATGAGCAGTTCTTC.

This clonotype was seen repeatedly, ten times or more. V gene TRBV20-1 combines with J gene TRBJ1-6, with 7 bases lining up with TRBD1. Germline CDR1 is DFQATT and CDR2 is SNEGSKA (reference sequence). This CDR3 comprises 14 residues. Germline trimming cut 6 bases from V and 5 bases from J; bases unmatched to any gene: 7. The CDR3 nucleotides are TGCAGTGCCGGGGGCGGGACAGATAATTCACCCCTCCACTTT. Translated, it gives CSAGGGTDNSPLHF.

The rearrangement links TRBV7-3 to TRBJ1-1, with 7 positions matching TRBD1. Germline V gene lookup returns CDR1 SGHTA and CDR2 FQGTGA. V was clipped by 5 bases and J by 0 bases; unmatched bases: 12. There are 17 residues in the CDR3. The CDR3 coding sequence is TGTGCCAGCAGCCTTCGACAGGGAGGGATTGTGAACACTGAAGCTTTCTTT. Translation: CASSLRQGGIVNTEAFF.

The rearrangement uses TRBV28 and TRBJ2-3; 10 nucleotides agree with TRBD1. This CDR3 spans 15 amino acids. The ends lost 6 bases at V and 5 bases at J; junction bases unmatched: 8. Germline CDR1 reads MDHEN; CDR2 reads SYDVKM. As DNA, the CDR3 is TGTGCCAGCAGCTACGACAGGGGGCGCATAGATACGCAGTATTTT. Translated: CASSYDRGRIDTQYF.

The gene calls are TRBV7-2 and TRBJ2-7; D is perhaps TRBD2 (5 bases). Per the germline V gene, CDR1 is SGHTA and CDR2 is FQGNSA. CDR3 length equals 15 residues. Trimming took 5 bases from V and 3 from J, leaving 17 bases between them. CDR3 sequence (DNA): TGTGCCAGCAGCCCGGACCCTCCGGGAATCTACGAGCAGTACTTC. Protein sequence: CASSPDPPGIYEQYF.

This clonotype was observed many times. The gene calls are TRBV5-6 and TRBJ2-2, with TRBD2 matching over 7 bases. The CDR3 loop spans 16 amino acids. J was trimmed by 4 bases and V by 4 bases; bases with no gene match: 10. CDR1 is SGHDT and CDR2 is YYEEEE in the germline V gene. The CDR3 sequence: CASSRGWGLPTGELFF. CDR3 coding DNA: TGTGCCAGCAGCCGGGGATGGGGACTACCCACCGGGGAGCTGTTTTTT.

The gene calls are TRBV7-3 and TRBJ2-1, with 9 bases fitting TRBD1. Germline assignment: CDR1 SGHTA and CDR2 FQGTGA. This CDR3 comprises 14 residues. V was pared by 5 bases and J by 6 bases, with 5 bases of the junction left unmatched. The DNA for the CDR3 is TGTGCCAGCAGCCGGACAGGGGAGCCCAATGAGCAGTTCTTC. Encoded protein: CASSRTGEPNEQFF.

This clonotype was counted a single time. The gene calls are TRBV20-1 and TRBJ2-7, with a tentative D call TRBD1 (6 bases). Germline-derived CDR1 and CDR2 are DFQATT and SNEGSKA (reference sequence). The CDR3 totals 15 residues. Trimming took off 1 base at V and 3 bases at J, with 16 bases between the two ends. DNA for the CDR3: TGCAGTGCTAGAGTAGTCTACAGGGAGCGCTACGAGCAGTACTTC. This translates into CSARVVYRERYEQYF.

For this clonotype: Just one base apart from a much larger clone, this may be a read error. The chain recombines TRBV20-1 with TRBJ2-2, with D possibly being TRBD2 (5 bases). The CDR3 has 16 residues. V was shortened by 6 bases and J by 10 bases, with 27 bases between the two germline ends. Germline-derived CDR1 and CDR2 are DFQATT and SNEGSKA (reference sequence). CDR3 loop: CSAKREPVAFGVELFF. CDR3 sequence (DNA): TGCAGTGCGAAAAGGGAACCGGTAGCGTTCGGCGTGGAGCTGTTTTTT.

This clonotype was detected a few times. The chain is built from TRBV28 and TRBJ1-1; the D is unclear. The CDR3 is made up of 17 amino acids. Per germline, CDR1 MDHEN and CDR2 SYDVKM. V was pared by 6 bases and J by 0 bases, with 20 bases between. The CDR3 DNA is TGTGCCAGCAGCTCTCCCCGGTTTGTGGTCCTGAACACTGAAGCTTTCTTT. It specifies CASSSPRFVVLNTEAFF.

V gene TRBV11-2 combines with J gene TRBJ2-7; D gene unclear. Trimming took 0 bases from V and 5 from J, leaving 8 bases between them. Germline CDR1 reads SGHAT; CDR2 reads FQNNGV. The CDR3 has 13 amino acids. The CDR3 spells CASSLDPANEQYF. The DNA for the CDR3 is TGTGCCAGCAGCTTAGACCCGGCCAACGAGCAGTACTTC.

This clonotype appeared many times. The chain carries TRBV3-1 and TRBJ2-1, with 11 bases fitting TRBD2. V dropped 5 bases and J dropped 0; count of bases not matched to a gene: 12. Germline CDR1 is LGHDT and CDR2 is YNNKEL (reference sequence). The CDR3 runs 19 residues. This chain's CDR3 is CASSLRFGLAGISYNEQFF. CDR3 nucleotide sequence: TGTGCCAGCAGCTTACGATTCGGACTAGCGGGCATCTCCTACAATGAGCAGTTCTTC.

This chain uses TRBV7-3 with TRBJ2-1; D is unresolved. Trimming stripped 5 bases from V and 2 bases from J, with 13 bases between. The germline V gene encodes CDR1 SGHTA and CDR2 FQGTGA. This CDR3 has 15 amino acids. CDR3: CASSPGLSPYNEQFF. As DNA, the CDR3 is TGTGCCAGCAGCCCGGGCCTAAGTCCCTACAATGAGCAGTTCTTC.

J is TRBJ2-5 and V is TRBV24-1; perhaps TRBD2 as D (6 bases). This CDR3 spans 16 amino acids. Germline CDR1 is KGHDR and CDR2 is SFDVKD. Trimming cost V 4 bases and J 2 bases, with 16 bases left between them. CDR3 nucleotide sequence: TGTGCCACCAGTGAGAGACTAGGGTTCCCACAAGAGACCCAGTACTTC. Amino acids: CATSERLGFPQETQYF.

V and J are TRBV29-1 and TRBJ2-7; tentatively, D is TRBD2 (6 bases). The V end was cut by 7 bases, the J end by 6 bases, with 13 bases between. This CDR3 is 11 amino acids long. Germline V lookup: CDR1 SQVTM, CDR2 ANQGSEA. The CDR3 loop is CSAGREAEQYF. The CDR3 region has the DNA TGCAGCGCCGGCAGGGAGGCCGAGCAGTACTTC.

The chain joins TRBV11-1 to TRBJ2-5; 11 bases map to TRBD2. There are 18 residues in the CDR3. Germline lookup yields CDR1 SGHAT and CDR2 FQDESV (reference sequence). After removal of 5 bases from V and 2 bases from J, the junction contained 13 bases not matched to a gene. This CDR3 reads CASSMGELAGVQQETQYF. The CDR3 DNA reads TGTGCCAGCAGCATGGGGGAACTAGCGGGAGTCCAACAAGAGACCCAGTACTTC.